A selection of T cell receptor beta chains follows, all from one sample in a study of blood T cell repertoires in COVID-19. This table comes from immunoSEQ multiplex PCR, and its TCRdb copy is limited to in-frame clones, with some not included. Of about 140,000 clones in the sample, 80% to 90% are singletons; the top ten hold 37%. Sequencing was performed on peripheral blood. Receptor source: a man aged 50 or older who had recovered from COVID-19. The CDR3 runs from the conserved cysteine through the conserved F or W. A D gene is named only where the DNA matches it firmly. Expanded clones are given a class, and other clones once, few, many or no size at all.

D	size	V	J	CDR3	DNA
.	once	TRBV4-3	TRBJ1-2	CASSQDVAGNYGYTF	TGCGCCAGCAGCCAAGATGTGGCAGGGAACTATGGCTACACCTTC
.	.	TRBV24-1	TRBJ2-1	CATSDRQYNEQFF	TGTGCCACCAGTGACCGACAGTACAATGAGCAGTTCTTC
.	.	TRBV12-3/TRBV12-4	TRBJ2-7	CASSWGRTYEQYF	TGTGCCAGCAGTTGGGGCAGAACCTACGAGCAGTACTTC
TRBD1	.	TRBV27	TRBJ2-1	CASSPTDRANEQFF	TGTGCCAGCAGTCCCACGGACAGGGCTAATGAGCAGTTCTTC
TRBD1	many	TRBV11-3	TRBJ2-5	CASSQGQGPETQYF	TGTGCCAGCAGCCAAGGACAGGGCCCAGAGACCCAGTACTTC
TRBD1	.	TRBV7-9	TRBJ1-1	CASSLGGQGSTEAFF	TGTGCCAGCAGCTTAGGGGGACAGGGGAGCACTGAAGCTTTCTTT
.	.	TRBV18	TRBJ2-7	CASSTQGSPLNLYEQYF	TGTGCCAGCTCAACCCAGGGGTCACCCTTAAATCTCTACGAGCAGTACTTC
.	.	TRBV29-1	TRBJ1-4	CSVGRGNEKLFF	TGCAGCGTCGGACGGGGGAATGAAAAACTGTTTTTT
.	.	TRBV29-1	TRBJ2-7	CSGRTATYEQYF	TGCAGCGGCCGAACAGCAACCTACGAGCAGTACTTC
.	.	TRBV7-6	TRBJ2-5	CASSADWGGRETQYF	TGTGCCAGCAGTGCCGACTGGGGGGGCCGAGAGACCCAGTACTTC
TRBD2	.	TRBV5-4	TRBJ2-1	CASSPGLAGGPFSNEQFF	TGTGCCAGCAGCCCGGGACTAGCGGGGGGGCCTTTCAGCAATGAGCAGTTCTTC
TRBD1	.	TRBV5-1	TRBJ2-5	CASSLLGQGQETQYF	TGCGCCAGCAGCTTGTTGGGACAGGGGCAAGAGACCCAGTACTTC
TRBD1	.	TRBV4-1	TRBJ1-6	CASSQDLDRGRYNSPLHF	TGCGCCAGCAGCCAAGATCTCGACAGGGGGAGATATAATTCACCCCTCCACTTT
.	.	TRBV4-3	TRBJ1-1	CASSQDRYTEAFF	TGCGCCAGCAGCCAAGACAGATACACTGAAGCTTTCTTT
TRBD1	.	TRBV4-1	TRBJ2-1	CASSPDRGYYNEQFF	TGCGCCAGCAGCCCCGACAGGGGTTACTACAATGAGCAGTTCTTC
.	.	TRBV5-4	TRBJ2-1	CASSLGGHSSYNEQFF	TGTGCCAGCAGCTTGGGGGGACACAGCTCCTACAATGAGCAGTTCTTC
TRBD1	.	TRBV5-4	TRBJ2-5	CASSYRDRGPETQYF	TGTGCCAGCAGCTACCGGGACAGGGGGCCAGAGACCCAGTACTTC
TRBD2	.	TRBV7-2	TRBJ2-5	CASTFSGGAHETQYF	TGTGCCAGCACCTTTAGCGGGGGGGCCCACGAGACCCAGTACTTC
TRBD1	.	TRBV5-1	TRBJ2-7	CASSRDRLLSSYEQYF	TGCGCCAGCAGTCGGGACAGACTCTTGAGCTCCTACGAGCAGTACTTC
.	.	TRBV6-5	TRBJ1-1	CASRSKGGMNTEAFF	TGTGCCAGCAGATCGAAAGGGGGTATGAACACTGAAGCTTTCTTT
TRBD1	.	TRBV3-1/TRBV3-2	TRBJ1-2	CASSQGTGNGYTF	TGTGCCAGCAGCCAAGGGACAGGGAATGGCTACACCTTC
.	.	TRBV19	TRBJ1-1	CASSMSKQVTEAFF	TGTGCCAGTAGTATGTCGAAACAGGTCACTGAAGCTTTCTTT
.	.	TRBV27	TRBJ1-2	CASRAGGSVYGYTF	TGTGCCAGCAGAGCCGGGGGGTCAGTCTATGGCTACACCTTC
.	.	TRBV12-3/TRBV12-4	TRBJ2-5	CASSFGGWETQYF	TGTGCCAGCAGTTTCGGAGGGTGGGAGACCCAGTACTTC
.	few	TRBV7-6	TRBJ1-1	CASSLARFRWSGDNTEAFF	TGTGCCAGCAGCTTAGCGCGTTTTAGGTGGTCAGGGGATAACACTGAAGCTTTCTTT
.	.	TRBV6-1	TRBJ1-3	CASSEIRGRAGNTIYF	TGTGCCAGCAGTGAAATAAGGGGCAGGGCTGGAAACACCATATATTTT
.	few	TRBV11-3	TRBJ1-2	CASSLGQGPGYGYTF	TGTGCCAGCAGCTTAGGTCAGGGGCCTGGCTATGGCTACACCTTC
.	.	TRBV18	TRBJ2-7	CASSSTGTSGEQYF	TGTGCCAGCTCAAGCACCGGGACTTCTGGTGAGCAGTACTTC
.	.	TRBV30	TRBJ1-5	CAWSVWGQGSNQPQHF	TGTGCCTGGAGTGTATGGGGGCAGGGTAGCAATCAGCCCCAGCATTTT
.	.	TRBV7-9	TRBJ1-6	CASSEGVGTGIHSPLHF	TGTGCCAGCAGTGAGGGGGTTGGGACGGGAATACATTCACCCCTCCACTTT
TRBD1	.	TRBV27	TRBJ2-1	CASSFHRGEHYNEQFF	TGTGCCAGCAGTTTCCACAGGGGAGAACACTACAATGAGCAGTTCTTC
.	.	TRBV9	TRBJ1-2	CASSHGLLYGYTF	TGTGCCAGCAGCCACGGACTTCTCTATGGCTACACCTTC
.	.	TRBV5-6	TRBJ1-1	CASSLNREAAFF	TGTGCCAGCAGCTTGAACCGAGAGGCTGCTTTCTTT
TRBD2	.	TRBV4-1	TRBJ2-5	CASSPGTSLGGKTQYF	TGCGCCAGCAGCCCGGGGACTAGCCTGGGGGGGAAGACCCAGTACTTC
.	.	TRBV7-2	TRBJ1-4	CASSPGLANEKLFF	TGTGCCAGCAGCCCAGGGCTGGCTAATGAAAAACTGTTTTTT
TRBD2	.	TRBV19	TRBJ2-1	CASSVRTSGNSYNEQFF	TGTGCCAGTAGTGTACGGACTAGCGGGAACTCCTACAATGAGCAGTTCTTC
TRBD1	.	TRBV5-6	TRBJ1-1	CASSHVDRGRMAEAFF	TGTGCCAGCAGCCACGTTGACAGGGGGCGCATGGCTGAAGCTTTCTTT
TRBD2	.	TRBV12-5	TRBJ2-1	CASGPPQAGGYNEQFF	TGTGCTAGTGGGCCCCCTCAAGCGGGGGGCTACAATGAGCAGTTCTTC
TRBD1	.	TRBV9	TRBJ1-2	CASSAGQGASHYGYTF	TGTGCCAGCAGCGCCGGACAGGGGGCGTCGCACTATGGCTACACCTTC
TRBD1	.	TRBV6-2/TRBV6-3	TRBJ1-2	CASSYPPTGGPNYGYTF	TGTGCCAGCAGTTACCCTCCCACAGGGGGCCCAAACTATGGCTACACCTTC
TRBD1	.	TRBV9	TRBJ2-5	CASSVAGTGRVETQYF	TGTGCCAGCAGCGTAGCTGGGACAGGGAGGGTGGAGACCCAGTACTTC
.	.	TRBV4-1	TRBJ1-1	CASSQEDGTFGTEAFF	TGCGCCAGCAGCCAAGAAGACGGGACTTTTGGCACTGAAGCTTTCTTT
.	.	TRBV5-4	TRBJ2-2	CASSFTYTGELFF	TGTGCCAGCAGCTTCACTTACACCGGGGAGCTGTTTTTT
TRBD2	.	TRBV4-1	TRBJ2-7	CASSQEPWTSLTYEQYF	TGCGCCAGCAGCCAAGAGCCTTGGACTAGCCTTACCTACGAGCAGTACTTC
.	.	TRBV2	TRBJ2-5	CASTQGGQETQYF	TGTGCCAGCACTCAGGGGGGACAAGAGACCCAGTACTTC
TRBD1	.	TRBV29-1	TRBJ1-4	CSVERQGAAKLFF	TGCAGCGTTGAGAGACAGGGGGCGGCAAAACTGTTTTTT
.	.	TRBV5-6	TRBJ1-5	CASSSGRGANQPQHF	TGTGCCAGCAGCTCGGGGCGGGGGGCCAATCAGCCCCAGCATTTT
.	.	TRBV2	TRBJ2-7	CASSEEAQGSDYEQYF	TGTGCCAGCAGTGAAGAGGCTCAGGGCAGTGATTACGAGCAGTACTTC
.	.	TRBV13	TRBJ1-5	CASSPTRGYSNQPQHF	TGTGCCAGCAGCCCCACCCGGGGGTATAGCAATCAGCCCCAGCATTTT
.	.	TRBV5-1	TRBJ1-4	CASSLVGRREKLFF	TGCGCCAGCAGCTTGGTCGGGCGGAGGGAAAAACTGTTTTTT
.	few	TRBV30	TRBJ1-2	CAWSVQSVRGYTF	TGTGCCTGGAGTGTACAGTCAGTTCGGGGCTACACCTTC
.	.	TRBV12-3/TRBV12-4	TRBJ2-1	CASTGRGFLQFF	TGTGCCAGCACCGGAAGAGGGTTTCTGCAGTTCTTC
.	.	TRBV19	TRBJ1-2	CASSITRGDYGYTF	TGTGCCAGTAGTATAACCCGGGGAGACTATGGCTACACCTTC